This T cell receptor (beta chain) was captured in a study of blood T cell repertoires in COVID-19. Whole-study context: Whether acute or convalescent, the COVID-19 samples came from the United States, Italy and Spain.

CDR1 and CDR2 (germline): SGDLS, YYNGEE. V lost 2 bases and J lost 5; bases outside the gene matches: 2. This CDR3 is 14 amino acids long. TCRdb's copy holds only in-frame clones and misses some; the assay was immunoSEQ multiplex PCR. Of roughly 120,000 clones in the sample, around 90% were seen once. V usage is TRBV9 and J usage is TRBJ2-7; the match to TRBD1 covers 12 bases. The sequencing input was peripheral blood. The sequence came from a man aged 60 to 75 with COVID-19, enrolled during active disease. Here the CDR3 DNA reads TGTGCCAGCAGCGTCGGGACAGGGGGCGACGAGCAGTACTTC. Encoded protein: CASSVGTGGDEQYF.